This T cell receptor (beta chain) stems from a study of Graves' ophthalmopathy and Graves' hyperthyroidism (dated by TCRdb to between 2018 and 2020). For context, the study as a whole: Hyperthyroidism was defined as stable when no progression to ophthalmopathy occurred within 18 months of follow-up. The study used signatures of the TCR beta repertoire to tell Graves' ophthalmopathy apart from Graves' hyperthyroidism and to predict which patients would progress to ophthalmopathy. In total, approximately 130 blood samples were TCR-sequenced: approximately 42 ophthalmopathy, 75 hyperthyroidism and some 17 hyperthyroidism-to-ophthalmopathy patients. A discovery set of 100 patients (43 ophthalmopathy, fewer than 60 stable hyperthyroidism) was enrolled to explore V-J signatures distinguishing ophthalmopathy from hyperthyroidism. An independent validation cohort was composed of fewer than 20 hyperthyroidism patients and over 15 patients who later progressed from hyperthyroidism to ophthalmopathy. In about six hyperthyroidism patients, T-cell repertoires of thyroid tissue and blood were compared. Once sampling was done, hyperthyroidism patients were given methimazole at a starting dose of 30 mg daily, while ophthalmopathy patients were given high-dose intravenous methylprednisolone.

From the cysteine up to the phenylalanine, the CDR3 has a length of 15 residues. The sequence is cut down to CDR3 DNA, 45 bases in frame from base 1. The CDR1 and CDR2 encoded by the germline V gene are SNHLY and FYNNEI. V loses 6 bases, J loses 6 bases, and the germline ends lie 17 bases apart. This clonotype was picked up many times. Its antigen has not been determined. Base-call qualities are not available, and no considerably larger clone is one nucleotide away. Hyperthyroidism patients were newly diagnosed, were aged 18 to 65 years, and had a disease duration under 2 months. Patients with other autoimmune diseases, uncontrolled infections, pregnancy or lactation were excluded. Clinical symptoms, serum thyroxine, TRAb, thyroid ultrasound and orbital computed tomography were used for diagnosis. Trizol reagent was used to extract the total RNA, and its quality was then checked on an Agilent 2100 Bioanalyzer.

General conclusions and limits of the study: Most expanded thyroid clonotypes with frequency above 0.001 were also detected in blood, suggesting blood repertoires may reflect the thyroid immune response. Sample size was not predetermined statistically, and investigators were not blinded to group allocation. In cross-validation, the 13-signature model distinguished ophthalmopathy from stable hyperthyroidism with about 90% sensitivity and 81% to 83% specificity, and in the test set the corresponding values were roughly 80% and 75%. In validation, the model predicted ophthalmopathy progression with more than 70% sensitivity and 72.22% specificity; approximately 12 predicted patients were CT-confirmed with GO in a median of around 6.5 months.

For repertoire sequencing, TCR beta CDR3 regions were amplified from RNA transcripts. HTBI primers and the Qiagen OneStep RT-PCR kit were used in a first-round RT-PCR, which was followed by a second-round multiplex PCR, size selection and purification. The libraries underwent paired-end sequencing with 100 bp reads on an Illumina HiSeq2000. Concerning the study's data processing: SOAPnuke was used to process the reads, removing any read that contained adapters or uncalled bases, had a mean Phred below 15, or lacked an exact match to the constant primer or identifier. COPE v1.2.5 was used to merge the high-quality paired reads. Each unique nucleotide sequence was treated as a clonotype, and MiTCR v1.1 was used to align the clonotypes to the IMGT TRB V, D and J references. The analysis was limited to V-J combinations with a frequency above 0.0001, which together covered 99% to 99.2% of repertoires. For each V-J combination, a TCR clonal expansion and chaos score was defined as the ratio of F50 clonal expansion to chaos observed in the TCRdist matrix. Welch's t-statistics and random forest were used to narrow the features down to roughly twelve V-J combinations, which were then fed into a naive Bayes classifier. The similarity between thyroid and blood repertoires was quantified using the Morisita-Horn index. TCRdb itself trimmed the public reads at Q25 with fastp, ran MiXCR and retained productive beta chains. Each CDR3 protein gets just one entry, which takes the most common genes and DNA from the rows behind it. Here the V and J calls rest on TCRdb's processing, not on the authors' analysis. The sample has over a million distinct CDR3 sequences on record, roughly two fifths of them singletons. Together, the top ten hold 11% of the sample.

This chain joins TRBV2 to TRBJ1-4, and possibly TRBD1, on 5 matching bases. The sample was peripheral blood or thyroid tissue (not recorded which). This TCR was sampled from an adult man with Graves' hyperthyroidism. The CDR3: CASRDGGRGDEKLFF. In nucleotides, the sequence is TGTGCCAGCAGGGATGGTGGAAGGGGCGATGAAAAACTGTTTTTT.